This passage covers 4 T cell receptor beta chains from one sample sequenced in a study of T cell changes during pregnancy in multiple sclerosis. Data came from immunoSEQ multiplex PCR; TCRdb stores just in-frame clones and leaves some out. This repertoire shows around 30,000 clones, approximately 94% found once; its top ten account for 0.6% to 0.75%. The sequencing here drew on CD4+ T cells from peripheral blood mononuclear cells, taken in the first trimester of pregnancy. These receptors were obtained from a female donor with multiple sclerosis, enrolled in a pregnancy study.

The chain couples TRBV9 to TRBJ2-6, with TRBD2 as a possible D gene (5 bases). V dropped 0 bases and J dropped 0 bases, with 10 bases sitting between them. The germline V gene has CDR1 SGDLS and CDR2 YYNGEE. The CDR3 extends over 17 amino acids. CDR3 residues: CASSVDGLVSGANVLTF. The CDR3 DNA follows: TGTGCCAGCAGCGTAGACGGACTCGTCTCTGGGGCCAACGTCCTGACTTTC.

This CDR3 reads CASGQVPYEQYF. The CDR3 nucleotides are TGTGCCAGCGGGCAGGTTCCCTACGAGCAGTACTTC. The rearrangement uses TRBV6-5 and TRBJ2-7, with D uncertain. The CDR3 runs 12 residues. Trimming removed 8 bases at V and 2 bases at J, with 10 bases between. Germline V gene sequence: CDR1 MNHEY, CDR2 SVGAGI.

The gene calls are TRBV18 and TRBJ2-5; 7 bases align to TRBD2. The V gene's germline CDR1 is KGHSH and CDR2 LQKENI. V shed 1 base, J shed 2 bases, and the junction held 4 bases outside the gene matches. The CDR3 contains 15 residues. CDR3 amino acids: CASSPQAGVQETQYF. The CDR3, as DNA: TGTGCCAGCTCACCACAGGCGGGGGTACAAGAGACCCAGTACTTC.

The chain uses TRBV10-3 and TRBJ1-5; tentative D call: TRBD1 (5 bases). There are 14 residues in the CDR3. CDR1 and CDR2 (germline): ENHRY, SYGVKD. V dropped 2 bases and J dropped 7 bases, with 12 bases sitting between them. The CDR3 protein is CAISEGGLGQPQHF. CDR3 sequence (DNA): TGTGCCATCAGTGAGGGGGGGTTGGGACAGCCCCAGCATTTT.